The 23 T cell receptor beta chains below come from one sample, sequenced in a study of shared clonotypes between healthy human individuals. TCRdb keeps only in-frame clones here, not all; method: immunoSEQ multiplex PCR. The sample includes approximately 720,000 clones, about 91% of them seen just once. Terminally differentiated effector memory CD45RA+ cells were left out of the naive CD8 fraction, which was CD45RO-negative and positively selected for CCR7. The sequenced sample was naive CD8+ T cells sorted from blood. The origin of the receptors is a man aged 30 to 39 in good health.

V is TRBV19 and J is TRBJ2-7; the D gene could be TRBD1 or TRBD2 (5 bases each). The CDR3 is 15 amino acids. V lost 10 bases and J 7 bases, leaving 26 bases between the germline ends. Germline-derived CDR1 and CDR2 are LNHDA and SQIVND (reference sequence). CDR3 amino acids: CATSWGTDLLREQYF. In nucleotides, the CDR3 is TGTGCCACCAGTTGGGGGACGGACCTTCTACGTGAGCAGTACTTC.

The chain carries TRBV27 and TRBJ2-7, with TRBD1 matching over 10 bases. The CDR3 extends over 16 amino acids. Germline V lookup: CDR1 MNHEY, CDR2 SMNVEV (reference sequence). V shed 5 bases, J shed 4 bases, and the junction held 11 bases outside the gene matches. CDR3 loop: CASSGMTDRGPYEQYF. In DNA, the CDR3 is TGTGCCAGCAGTGGAATGACCGACAGGGGGCCGTACGAGCAGTACTTC.

This clone appeared once. The V and J genes are TRBV11-2 and TRBJ2-2; D possibly uses TRBD1 or TRBD2 (7 bases each). The CDR3 length is 15 residues. From germline, CDR1 is SGHAT and CDR2 FQNNGV. Trimming left V 5 bases short and J 5 bases short, with 15 bases between. The CDR3 loop reads CASSPTGEGTGELFF. CDR3 DNA: TGTGCCAGCAGCCCAACAGGGGAGGGGACCGGGGAGCTGTTTTTT.

The chain joins TRBV7-2 to TRBJ2-7; D possibly corresponds to TRBD2 (6 bases). V lost 5 bases to trimming and J lost 0 bases, with 14 bases between them. CDR3 length: 15 residues. Germline assignment: CDR1 SGHTA and CDR2 FQGNSA. In DNA, the CDR3 is TGTGCCAGCAGCCTGACGGGAGACTACTCCTACGAGCAGTACTTC. Translating gives CASSLTGDYSYEQYF.

This chain uses TRBV5-1 with TRBJ2-1; D possibly corresponds to TRBD2 (6 bases). The CDR3 is 14 residues long. The germline CDR1 and CDR2 sequences are SGHRS and YFSETQ. The V end was cut by 4 bases, the J end by 5 bases, with 13 bases between. CDR3 amino acids: CASSRAGLDNEQFF. Written as DNA, the CDR3 is TGCGCCAGCAGCCGGGCGGGGCTCGACAATGAGCAGTTCTTC.

The chain couples TRBV7-8 to TRBJ2-3, with D maybe TRBD2 (6 bases). The CDR3 extends over 15 amino acids. Germline CDR1 and CDR2: SGHVS and FQNEAQ. Trimming removed 3 bases from V and 6 bases from J, with 16 bases in between. CDR3 DNA sequence: TGTGCCAGCAGCTTTCAGGGACTCTCAAGGGATACGCAGTATTTT. Translation gives CASSFQGLSRDTQYF.

The chain couples TRBV7-9 to TRBJ2-5; TRBD2 might be the D (6 bases). V lost 5 bases, J lost 4 bases, and 11 bases lay in between. This CDR3 region has 13 residues. Germline loops: CDR1 SEHNR, CDR2 FQNEAQ (reference sequence). CDR3 in DNA: TGTGCCAGCAGCCCGACTAGTAGAGAGACCCAGTACTTC. Translated: CASSPTSRETQYF.

The chain combines TRBV9 with TRBJ2-1, with 8 bases identical to TRBD2. CDR1 and CDR2 (germline): SGDLS, YYNGEE. The CDR3 has 17 residues. J lost 5 bases, V lost 3 bases, and 13 bases had no gene match. The CDR3 nucleotides read TGTGCCAGCAGCGGGCCGATCGAGCGGGAGAACGACAATGAGCAGTTCTTC. Its protein product is CASSGPIERENDNEQFF. The whole variable domain, remainder taken from reference TRBV9 and TRBJ2-1, is DSGVTQTPKHLITATGQRVTLRCSPRSGDLSVYWYQQSLDQGLQFLIQYYNGEERAKGNILERFSAQQFPDLHSELNLSSLELGDSALYFCASSGPIERENDNEQFFGPGTRLTVL.

V usage is TRBV5-1 and J usage is TRBJ2-7, with TRBD1 matching over 11 bases. After removal of 0 bases from V and 3 bases from J, the junction contained 2 bases not matched to a gene. The CDR3 is 15 residues long. Germline V gives CDR1 SGHRS, CDR2 YFSETQ. CDR3 bases: TGCGCCAGCAGCTTGGCGGGACAGGGGGTCTACGAGCAGTACTTC. This gives the protein CASSLAGQGVYEQYF.

This chain joins TRBV27 and TRBJ1-2; 8 bases line up with TRBD1. The V gene's germline CDR1 is MNHEY and CDR2 SMNVEV (reference sequence). Trimming took 6 bases from V and 5 from J; bases not matched to a gene: 11. The CDR3 runs 15 residues. This chain's CDR3 is CASSKELTGAYGYTF. CDR3 in DNA: TGTGCCAGCAGCAAAGAATTGACAGGGGCGTATGGCTACACCTTC.

The chain links TRBV5-6 to TRBJ1-1; D gene unclear. The CDR3 totals 12 residues. CDR1 is SGHDT and CDR2 is YYEEEE in the germline V gene. V was pared by 0 bases and J by 7 bases, with 7 bases between. CDR3 region: CASSLAEVEAFF. The CDR3 DNA is TGTGCCAGCAGCTTGGCCGAGGTTGAAGCTTTCTTT.

The J gene is TRBJ2-1, the V gene TRBV7-9, with TRBD2 matching 8 bases. Germline V CDR1 and CDR2: SEHNR, FQNEAQ (reference sequence). This CDR3 is built from 16 residues. With 2 bases clipped from V and 3 bases from J, the junction kept 6 bases outside the gene matches. CDR3 in amino acids: CASSLTSGLDYNEQFF. In DNA form, the CDR3 reads TGTGCCAGCAGCTTAACCTCGGGACTAGACTACAATGAGCAGTTCTTC.

This chain connects TRBV5-3 to TRBJ2-1; perhaps D is TRBD1 or TRBD2 (6 bases each). TRBV5-3 is an ORF; its function is uncertain. The CDR3 totals 13 residues. The V gene lost 10 bases and the J gene lost 11 bases, with 22 bases spanning the gap. The CDR3 nucleotides are TGTGCCTATAGGTCTACAGGGAGGCCAAAGCAGTTCTTC. Encoded protein: CAYRSTGRPKQFF.

The V gene is TRBV28, the J gene TRBJ2-2, with 9 nucleotides matching TRBD1. V gave up 1 base and J gave up 5 bases; unmatched junction bases: 11. Germline V gene data show CDR1 as MDHEN and CDR2 as SYDVKM. The CDR3 length is 18 residues. The CDR3 DNA follows: TGTGCCAGCAGTTTATTTGTGTTGGGACAGGGCCAAACCGGGGAGCTGTTTTTT. It translates to CASSLFVLGQGQTGELFF.

The chain uses TRBV7-2 and TRBJ2-7; 11 bases match TRBD1. V lost 5 bases and J lost 3; bases outside the gene matches: 0. Germline CDR1 and CDR2: SGHTA and FQGNSA. The CDR3 length is 13 residues. The CDR3 DNA reads as TGTGCCAGCAGCGGGACAGGGGGCTACGAGCAGTACTTC. Translated: CASSGTGGYEQYF.

The V call is TRBV7-9, the J call TRBJ2-3; the D is unclear. Trimming took off 3 bases at V and 5 bases at J, with 15 bases between the two ends. The CDR3 covers 15 residues. The V gene's germline CDR1 is SEHNR and CDR2 FQNEAQ (reference sequence). Written as DNA, the CDR3 is TGTGCCAGCAGCTTCCGGACCGCAGATGTAGATACGCAGTATTTT. It codes for CASSFRTADVDTQYF.

The chain couples TRBV27 to TRBJ2-7; weak D call: TRBD1 (6 bases). The V gene lost 2 bases and the J gene lost 7 bases, with 15 bases spanning the gap. Germline CDR1 reads MNHEY; CDR2 reads SMNVEV (reference sequence). This CDR3 region has 14 residues. Here the CDR3 reads CASSLGTRPTEQYF. Here the CDR3 DNA reads TGTGCCAGCAGTTTAGGGACACGACCTACGGAGCAGTACTTC.

The chain has TRBV9 and TRBJ2-7; D may be TRBD1 (6 bases). This CDR3 region has 14 residues. Germline-derived CDR1 and CDR2 are SGDLS and YYNGEE. Trimming pared 0 bases from V and 2 bases from J, leaving 9 bases between. The CDR3 nucleotides read TGTGCCAGCAGCGTAGAGGGGGAACCCTACGAGCAGTACTTC. This codes for CASSVEGEPYEQYF.

The genes are TRBV6-6 and TRBJ2-7; the D gene is possibly TRBD1 (5 bases). The CDR3 consists of 14 residues. V was pared by 0 bases and J by 3 bases, with 9 bases between. Germline CDR1 is MNHNY and CDR2 is SVGAGI (reference sequence). For the CDR3, the DNA is TGTGCCAGCAGTTACTCTTCCAGGGACTACGAGCAGTACTTC. Translating it yields CASSYSSRDYEQYF.

The rearrangement joins TRBV7-9 to TRBJ2-1, with 10 nucleotides matching TRBD2. This CDR3 has 17 residues. The germline CDR1 and CDR2 sequences are SEHNR and FQNEAQ (reference sequence). Trimming took 5 bases from V and 2 from J; bases not matched to a gene: 9. This CDR3 is CASSPMTGLAAYNEQFF. The CDR3 coding sequence is TGTGCCAGCAGCCCGATGACAGGACTAGCGGCCTACAATGAGCAGTTCTTC.

The chain uses TRBV7-9 and TRBJ2-2; 9 nucleotides match TRBD1. The germline gives CDR1 SEHNR, CDR2 FQNEAQ (reference sequence). This CDR3 spans 18 amino acids. Trimming removed 3 bases from V and 1 base from J; junction bases left unmatched: 9. The CDR3, as DNA: TGTGCCAGCAGCTTTACCCCGGGACAGGGAAAGAACACCGGGGAGCTGTTTTTT. Translation gives CASSFTPGQGKNTGELFF.

This sequence joins TRBV28 and TRBJ2-7; 13 bases align to TRBD2. With V trimmed by 8 bases and J by 3 bases, 22 bases remained unmatched. In germline, CDR1 is MDHEN, CDR2 SYDVKM. The CDR3 has 20 residues. CDR3 in amino acids: CASATGLAGRYSLGGYEQYF. The CDR3 nucleotides read TGTGCCAGCGCTACGGGACTAGCGGGACGGTACTCTTTGGGTGGCTACGAGCAGTACTTC.

This chain joins TRBV7-9 and TRBJ2-5, with D uncertain. This CDR3 has 15 residues. Trimming took off 4 bases at V and 5 bases at J, with 17 bases between the two ends. Per germline, CDR1 SEHNR and CDR2 FQNEAQ (reference sequence). The CDR3 region is CASSSNNGRVETQYF. CDR3 sequence (DNA): TGTGCCAGCAGCTCCAACAATGGAAGGGTCGAGACCCAGTACTTC.